The 5 T cell receptor beta chains below come from one sample, sequenced in a study of blood T cell repertoires in COVID-19. This table comes from immunoSEQ multiplex PCR, and its TCRdb copy is limited to in-frame clones, with some not included. The sample holds over 250,000 clones, roughly 83% seen once. The specimen was peripheral blood. These receptors originate from a human donor with COVID-19, enrolled during active disease. The donor label of this sample is uncertain.

J is TRBJ1-4 and V is TRBV19, with D unresolved. V lost 5 bases, J lost 3 bases, and 7 bases lay in between. CDR1 LNHDA and CDR2 SQIVND come from the germline V gene (reference sequence). The CDR3 consists of 13 residues. CDR3 region: CASSPLANEKLFF. The DNA of the CDR3 is TGTGCCAGTAGTCCGCTAGCTAATGAAAAACTGTTTTTT.

The sample holds one count of this clone. The J gene is TRBJ1-5, the V gene TRBV28; D gene unclear. The CDR3 is 12 residues long. The germline V gene has CDR1 MDHEN and CDR2 SYDVKM. The V end lost 2 bases, the J end lost 8 bases, and 7 bases lay between the germline ends. This CDR3 reads CASSLGEKPQHF. In DNA, the CDR3 is TGTGCCAGCAGTTTAGGGGAGAAGCCCCAGCATTTT.

The V and J genes are TRBV30 and TRBJ2-7; 9 bases are shared with TRBD2. Unmatched junction bases numbered 14, after V lost 4 bases and J lost 7 bases. Germline V gene sequence: CDR1 GTSNPN, CDR2 SVGIG (reference sequence). This CDR3 region has 15 residues. CDR3: CAWTIGLAGVGEQYF. Written as DNA, the CDR3 is TGTGCCTGGACGATTGGATTAGCGGGAGTGGGGGAGCAGTACTTC. Supplemented by reference TRBV30 and TRBJ2-7, the full variable domain reads SQTIHQWPATLVQPVGSPLSLECTVEGTSNPNLYWYRQAAGRGLQLLFYSVGIGQISSEVPQNLSASRPQDRQFILSSKKLLLSDSGFYLCAWTIGLAGVGEQYFGPGTRLTVT.

V gene TRBV20-1 combines with J gene TRBJ1-6; D is undetermined. CDR1 is DFQATT, CDR2 SNEGSKA, per germline (reference sequence). V lost 3 bases, J lost 7 bases, and 10 bases lay in between. This CDR3 region has 13 residues. CDR3 sequence (DNA): TGCAGTGCTAGTCCACAACCCAATTCACCCCTCCACTTT. Translated: CSASPQPNSPLHF.

The chain has TRBV19 and TRBJ2-1; TRBD2 might be the D (5 bases). This CDR3 comprises 15 residues. From germline, CDR1 is LNHDA and CDR2 SQIVND (reference sequence). Deletions cut 8 bases from V and 8 bases from J, with 22 bases between. As DNA, the CDR3 is TGTGCCAGTGAACCAACTCTTTGGGGTAGCGATGAGCAGTTCTTC. It encodes CASEPTLWGSDEQFF.